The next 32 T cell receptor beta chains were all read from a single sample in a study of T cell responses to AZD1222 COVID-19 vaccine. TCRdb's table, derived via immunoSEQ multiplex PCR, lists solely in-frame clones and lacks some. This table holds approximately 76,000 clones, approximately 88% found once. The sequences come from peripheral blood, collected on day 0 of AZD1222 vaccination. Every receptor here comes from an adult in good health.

The DNA for the CDR3 is TGTGCCAGTAGTATAGGGGGAACTAGCACAGATACGCAGTATTTT. Its translation: CASSIGGTSTDTQYF. V and J are TRBV19 and TRBJ2-3; no clear D. Trimming shortened V by 1 base and J by 0 bases, and 8 bases separated the two germline ends. The germline CDR1 and CDR2 sequences are LNHDA and SQIVND (reference sequence). The CDR3 runs to 15 residues.

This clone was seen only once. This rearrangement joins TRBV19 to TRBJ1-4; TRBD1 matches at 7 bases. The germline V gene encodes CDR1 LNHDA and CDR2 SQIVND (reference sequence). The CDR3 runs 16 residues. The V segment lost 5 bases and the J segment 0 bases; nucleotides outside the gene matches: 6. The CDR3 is CASSGRDRATNEKLFF. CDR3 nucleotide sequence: TGTGCCAGTAGTGGGAGGGACAGAGCAACTAATGAAAAACTGTTTTTT.

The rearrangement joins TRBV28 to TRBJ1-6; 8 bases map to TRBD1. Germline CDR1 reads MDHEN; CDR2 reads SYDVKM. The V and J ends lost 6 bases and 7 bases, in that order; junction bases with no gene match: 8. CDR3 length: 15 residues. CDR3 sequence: CASSLQGARNSPLHF. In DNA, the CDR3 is TGTGCCAGCAGCCTTCAGGGGGCTCGCAATTCACCCCTCCACTTT.

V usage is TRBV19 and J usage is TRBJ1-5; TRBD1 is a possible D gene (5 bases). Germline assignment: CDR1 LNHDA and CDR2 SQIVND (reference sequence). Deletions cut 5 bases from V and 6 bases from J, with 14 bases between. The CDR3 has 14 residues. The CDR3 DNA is TGTGCCAGTAGTCAGGGTACGCTTCCTCAGCCCCAGCATTTT. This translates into CASSQGTLPQPQHF.

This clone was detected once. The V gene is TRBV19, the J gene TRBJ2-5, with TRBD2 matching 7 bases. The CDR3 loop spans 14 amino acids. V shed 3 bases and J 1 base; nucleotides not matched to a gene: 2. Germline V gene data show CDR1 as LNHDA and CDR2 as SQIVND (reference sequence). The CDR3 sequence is CASSIRTSQETQYF. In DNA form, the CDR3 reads TGTGCCAGTAGTATTCGGACTAGCCAAGAGACCCAGTACTTC.

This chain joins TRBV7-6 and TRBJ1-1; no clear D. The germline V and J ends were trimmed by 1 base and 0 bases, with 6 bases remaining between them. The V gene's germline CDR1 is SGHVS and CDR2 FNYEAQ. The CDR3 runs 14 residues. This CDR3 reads CASSLDRMNTEAFF. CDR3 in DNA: TGTGCCAGCAGCTTAGATAGAATGAACACTGAAGCTTTCTTT.

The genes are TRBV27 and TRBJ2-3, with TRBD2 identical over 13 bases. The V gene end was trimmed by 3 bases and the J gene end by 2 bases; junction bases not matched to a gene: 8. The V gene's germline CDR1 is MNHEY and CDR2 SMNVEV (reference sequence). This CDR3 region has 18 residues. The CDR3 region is CASSFRTSGSEDTDTQYF. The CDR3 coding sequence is TGTGCCAGCAGTTTTAGGACTAGCGGGAGTGAGGACACAGATACGCAGTATTTT.

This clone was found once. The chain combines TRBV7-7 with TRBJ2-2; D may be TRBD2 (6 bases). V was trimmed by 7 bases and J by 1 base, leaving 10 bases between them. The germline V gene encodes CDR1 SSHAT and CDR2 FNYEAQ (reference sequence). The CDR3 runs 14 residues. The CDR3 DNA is TGTGCCAGCATCCTGGGGGGGAACACCGGGGAGCTGTTTTTT. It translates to CASILGGNTGELFF.

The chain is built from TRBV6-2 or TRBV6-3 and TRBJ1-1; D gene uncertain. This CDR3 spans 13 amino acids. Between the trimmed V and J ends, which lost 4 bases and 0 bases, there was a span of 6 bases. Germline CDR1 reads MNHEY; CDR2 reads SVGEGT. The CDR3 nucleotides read TGTGCCAGCAGTTCCGATATGAACACTGAAGCTTTCTTT. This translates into CASSSDMNTEAFF.

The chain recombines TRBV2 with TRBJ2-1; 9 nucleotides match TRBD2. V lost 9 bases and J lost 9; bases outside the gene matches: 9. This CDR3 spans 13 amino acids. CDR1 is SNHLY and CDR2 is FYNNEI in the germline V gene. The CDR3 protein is CASLGGRASEQFF. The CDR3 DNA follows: TGTGCCAGTCTAGGCGGGAGGGCCTCTGAGCAGTTCTTC.

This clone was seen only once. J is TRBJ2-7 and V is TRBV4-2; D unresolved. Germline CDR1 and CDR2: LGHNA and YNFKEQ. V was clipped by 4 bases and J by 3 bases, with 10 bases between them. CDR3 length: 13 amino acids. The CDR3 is CASSPLDGYEQYF. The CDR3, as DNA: TGTGCCAGCAGCCCCCTGGACGGCTACGAGCAGTACTTC.

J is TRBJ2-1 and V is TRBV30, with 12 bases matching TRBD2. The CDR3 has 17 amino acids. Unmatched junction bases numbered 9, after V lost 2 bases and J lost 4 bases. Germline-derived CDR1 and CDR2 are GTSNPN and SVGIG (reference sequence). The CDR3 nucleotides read TGTGCCTGGAGTCCAAGACTAGCGGGAGTAAAGTACAATGAGCAGTTCTTC. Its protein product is CAWSPRLAGVKYNEQFF. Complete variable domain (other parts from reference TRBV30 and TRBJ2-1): SQTIHQWPATLVQPVGSPLSLECTVEGTSNPNLYWYRQAAGRGLQLLFYSVGIGQISSEVPQNLSASRPQDRQFILSSKKLLLSDSGFYLCAWSPRLAGVKYNEQFFGPGTRLTVL.

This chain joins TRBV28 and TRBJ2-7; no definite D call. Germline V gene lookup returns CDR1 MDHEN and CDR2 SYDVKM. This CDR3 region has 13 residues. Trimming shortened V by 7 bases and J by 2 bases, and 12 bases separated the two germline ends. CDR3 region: CASTRASPYEQYF. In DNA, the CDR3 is TGTGCCAGCACACGGGCCAGCCCCTACGAGCAGTACTTC.

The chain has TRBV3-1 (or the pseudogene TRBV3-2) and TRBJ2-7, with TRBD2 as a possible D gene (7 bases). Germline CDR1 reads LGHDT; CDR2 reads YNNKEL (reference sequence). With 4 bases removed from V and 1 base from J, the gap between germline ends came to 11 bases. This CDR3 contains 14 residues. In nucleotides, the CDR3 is TGTGCCAGCAGCCGGGGGGGCGCGTCCTACGAGCAGTACTTC. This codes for CASSRGGASYEQYF.

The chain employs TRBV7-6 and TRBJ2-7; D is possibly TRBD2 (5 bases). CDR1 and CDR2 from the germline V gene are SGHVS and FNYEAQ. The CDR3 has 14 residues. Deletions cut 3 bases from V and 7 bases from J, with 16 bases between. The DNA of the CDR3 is TGTGCCAGCAGCTTTTATGGACTGGGCGAGGAGCAGTACTTC. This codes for CASSFYGLGEEQYF.

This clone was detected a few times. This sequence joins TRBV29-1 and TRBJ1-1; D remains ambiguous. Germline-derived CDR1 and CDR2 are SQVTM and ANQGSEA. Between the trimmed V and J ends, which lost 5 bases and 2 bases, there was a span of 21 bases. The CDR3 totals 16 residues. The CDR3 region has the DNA TGCAGCGTTTCAGGAGGCCCCGGGCTCCCCAACACTGAAGCTTTCTTT. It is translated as CSVSGGPGLPNTEAFF.

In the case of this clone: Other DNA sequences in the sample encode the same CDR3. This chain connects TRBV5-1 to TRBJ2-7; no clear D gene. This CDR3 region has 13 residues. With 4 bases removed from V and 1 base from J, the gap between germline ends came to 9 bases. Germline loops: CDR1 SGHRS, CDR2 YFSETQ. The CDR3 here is CASSLGRSYEQYF. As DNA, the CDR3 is TGCGCCAGCAGCCTAGGACGTTCCTACGAGCAGTACTTC. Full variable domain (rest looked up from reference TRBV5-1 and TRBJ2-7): KAGVTQTPRYLIKTRGQQVTLSCSPISGHRSVSWYQQTPGQGLQFLFEYFSETQRNKGNFPGRFSGRQFSNSRSEMNVSTLELGDSALYLCASSLGRSYEQYFGPGTRLTVT.

The chain's CDR3 is CASSQAGGTDEQYF. CDR3 DNA sequence: TGTGCCAGCAGCCAAGCCGGGGGGACGGACGAGCAGTACTTC. This chain uses TRBV14 with TRBJ2-7; 7 bases map to TRBD2. Germline assignment: CDR1 SGHDN and CDR2 FVKESK. The CDR3 loop spans 14 amino acids. The V and J ends lost 1 base and 5 bases, in that order; junction bases with no gene match: 5.

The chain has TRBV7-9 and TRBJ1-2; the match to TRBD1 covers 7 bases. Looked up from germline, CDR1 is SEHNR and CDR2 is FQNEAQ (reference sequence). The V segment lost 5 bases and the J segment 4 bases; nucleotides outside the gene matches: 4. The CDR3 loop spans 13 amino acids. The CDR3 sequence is CASSLGTAYGYTF. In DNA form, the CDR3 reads TGTGCCAGCAGCCTGGGGACAGCCTATGGCTACACCTTC.

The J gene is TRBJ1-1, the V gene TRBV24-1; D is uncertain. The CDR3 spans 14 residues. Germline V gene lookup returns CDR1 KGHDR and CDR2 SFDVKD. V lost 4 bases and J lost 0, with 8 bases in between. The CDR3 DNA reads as TGTGCCACCAGTGACTCCGGGGTGAACACTGAAGCTTTCTTT. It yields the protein CATSDSGVNTEAFF.

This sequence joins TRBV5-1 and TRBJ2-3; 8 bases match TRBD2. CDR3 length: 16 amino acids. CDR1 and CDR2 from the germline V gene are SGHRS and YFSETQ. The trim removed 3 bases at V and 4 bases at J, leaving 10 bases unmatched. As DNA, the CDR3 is TGCGCCAGCAGCTCCGGACTAGCTCTGGTGCCAGATACGCAGTATTTT. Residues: CASSSGLALVPDTQYF.

The CDR3: CASSQVGSGKQETQYF. The CDR3 DNA reads TGTGCCAGCAGCCAAGTGGGATCCGGGAAACAAGAGACCCAGTACTTC. The chain joins TRBV3-1 (or the pseudogene TRBV3-2) to TRBJ2-5; weak D call: TRBD2 (5 bases). The germline V gene has CDR1 LGHDT and CDR2 YNNKEL (reference sequence). CDR3 length: 16 residues. The V end was cut by 1 base, the J end by 2 bases, with 14 bases between.

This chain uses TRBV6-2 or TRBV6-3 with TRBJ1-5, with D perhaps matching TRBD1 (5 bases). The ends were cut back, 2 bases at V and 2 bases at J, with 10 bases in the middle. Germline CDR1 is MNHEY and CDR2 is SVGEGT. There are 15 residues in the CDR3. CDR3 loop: CASSYGGKGNQPQHF. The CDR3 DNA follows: TGTGCCAGCAGTTACGGGGGGAAGGGCAATCAGCCCCAGCATTTT.

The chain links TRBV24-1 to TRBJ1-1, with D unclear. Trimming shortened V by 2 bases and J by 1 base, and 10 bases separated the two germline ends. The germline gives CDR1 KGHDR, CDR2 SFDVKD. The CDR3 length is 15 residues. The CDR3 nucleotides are TGTGCCACCAGTGATTCCGCAGACACGAACACTGAAGCTTTCTTT. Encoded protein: CATSDSADTNTEAFF.

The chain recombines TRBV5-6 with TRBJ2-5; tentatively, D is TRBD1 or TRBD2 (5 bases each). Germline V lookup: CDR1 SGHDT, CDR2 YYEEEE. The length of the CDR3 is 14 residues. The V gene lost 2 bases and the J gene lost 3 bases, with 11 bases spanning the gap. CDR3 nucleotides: TGTGCCAGCAGCTTTGGGGGAGAGAAAGAGACCCAGTACTTC. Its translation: CASSFGGEKETQYF.

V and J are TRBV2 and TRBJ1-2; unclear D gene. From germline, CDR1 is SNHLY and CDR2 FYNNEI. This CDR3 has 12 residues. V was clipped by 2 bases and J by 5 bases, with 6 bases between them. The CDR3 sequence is CASSETPYGYTF. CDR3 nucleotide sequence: TGTGCCAGCAGTGAAACCCCATATGGCTACACCTTC.

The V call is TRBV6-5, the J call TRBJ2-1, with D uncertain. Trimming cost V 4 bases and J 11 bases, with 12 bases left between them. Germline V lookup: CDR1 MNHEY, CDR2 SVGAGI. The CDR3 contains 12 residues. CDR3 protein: CASSSDPGKQFF. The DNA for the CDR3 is TGTGCCAGCAGTTCCGACCCTGGAAAGCAGTTCTTC.

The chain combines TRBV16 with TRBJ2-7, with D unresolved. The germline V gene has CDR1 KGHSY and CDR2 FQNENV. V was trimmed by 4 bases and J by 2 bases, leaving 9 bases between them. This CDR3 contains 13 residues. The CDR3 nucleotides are TGTGCCAGCAGCCCCGAAACCCCCTACGAGCAGTACTTC. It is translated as CASSPETPYEQYF.

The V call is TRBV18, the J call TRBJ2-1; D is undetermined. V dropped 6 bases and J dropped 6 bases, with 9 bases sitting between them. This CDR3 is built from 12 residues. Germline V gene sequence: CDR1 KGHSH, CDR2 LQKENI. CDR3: CASSLGSNEQFF. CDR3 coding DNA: TGTGCCAGCTCTCTCGGATCCAATGAGCAGTTCTTC. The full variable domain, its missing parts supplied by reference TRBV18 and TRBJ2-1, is NAGVMQNPRHLVRRRGQEARLRCSPMKGHSHVYWYRQLPEEGLKFMVYLQKENIIDESGMPKERFSAEFPKEGPSILRIQQVVRGDSAAYFCASSLGSNEQFFGPGTRLTVL.

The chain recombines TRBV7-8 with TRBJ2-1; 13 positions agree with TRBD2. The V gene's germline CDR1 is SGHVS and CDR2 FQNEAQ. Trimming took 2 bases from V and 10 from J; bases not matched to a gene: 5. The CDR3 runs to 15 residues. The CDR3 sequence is CASSLWTSGSGEQFF. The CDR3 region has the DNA TGTGCCAGCAGCTTATGGACTAGCGGGAGTGGAGAGCAGTTCTTC.

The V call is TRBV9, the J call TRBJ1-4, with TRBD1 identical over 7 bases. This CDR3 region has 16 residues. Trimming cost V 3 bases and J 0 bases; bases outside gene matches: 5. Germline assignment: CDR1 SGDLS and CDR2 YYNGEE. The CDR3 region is CASSDRQGATNEKLFF. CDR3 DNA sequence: TGTGCCAGCAGCGACCGACAGGGCGCAACTAATGAAAAACTGTTTTTT.

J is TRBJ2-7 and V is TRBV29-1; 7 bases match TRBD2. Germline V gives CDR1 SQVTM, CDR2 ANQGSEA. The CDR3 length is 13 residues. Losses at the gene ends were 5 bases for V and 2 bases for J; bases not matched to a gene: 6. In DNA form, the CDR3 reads TGCAGCGTTTGGGAGGGTAGTACCTACGAGCAGTACTTC. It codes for CSVWEGSTYEQYF.